The T cell receptor beta chain described here comes from a study of shared clonotypes between healthy human individuals. PCR replicates performed on unsorted PBMC used around 310 ng DNA, tens of thousands of T cell genomes. Here immunoSEQ multiplex PCR was the method, and the copy in TCRdb shows in-frame clones only, minus some. Here the sample spans around 530,000 clones, roughly 79% being singletons. A remark on this clone: Antigen specificity is unknown.

Study-wide results and limits: Represented diversity, genetic and exposure-history alike, was limited by few donors.

Germline assignment: CDR1 SGHVS and CDR2 FNYEAQ. The ends were cut back, 5 bases at V and 0 bases at J, with 17 bases in the middle. The CDR3 loop spans 16 amino acids. The donors, healthy adults who were HIV-negative, had experienced no recent acute infections or vaccinations. This chain links TRBV7-6 with TRBJ2-7; D perhaps matches TRBD1 (6 bases). Material for sequencing was PBMCs. The clonotype originates from a woman between 35 and 50 years old in good health. Some clones in this sample may be carry-over from other donors' samples. CDR3 amino acids: CASSPGVQSPSYEQYF. CDR3 nucleotide sequence: TGTGCCAGCAGCCCAGGGGTACAGTCACCCTCCTACGAGCAGTACTTC.